This record covers a single TCR beta chain. Clones were sequenced by immunoSEQ multiplex PCR, and TCRdb holds only the in-frame ones, with some missing. The sample holds hundreds of thousands of clones, over 85% seen once. Specified time point: blood from clinic visit 5 months post-surgery; TSC patient then seizure free. Looked up from germline, CDR1 is SGHTA and CDR2 is FQGNSA. Trimming cost V 2 bases and J 1 base, with 6 bases left between them. The CDR3 loop spans 15 amino acids. This record comes from a study of brain T cells in children with intractable seizures. The source was peripheral blood, collected 5 to 6 months after surgery. This sequence was found in a boy under two years old with tuberous sclerosis and intractable seizures. The chain joins TRBV7-2 to TRBJ2-6; D is unclear. The CDR3 coding sequence is TGTGCCAGCAGCTTAATCGGTTCTGGGGCCAACGTCCTGACTTTC. Translated: CASSLIGSGANVLTF.